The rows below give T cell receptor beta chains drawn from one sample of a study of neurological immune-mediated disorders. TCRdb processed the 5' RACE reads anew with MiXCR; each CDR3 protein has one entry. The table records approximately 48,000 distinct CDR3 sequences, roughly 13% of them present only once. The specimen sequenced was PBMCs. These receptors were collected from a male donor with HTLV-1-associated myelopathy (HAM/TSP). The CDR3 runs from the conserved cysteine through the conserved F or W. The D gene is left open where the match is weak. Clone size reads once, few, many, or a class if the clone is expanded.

TGTGCCAGCAGTTCGTCTAGCGGGGGGTACCGGGACCAGTACTTC,CASSSSSGGYRDQYF,TRBV27,TRBJ2-5,TRBD2,few
TGTGCCAGCAGTCCTCGGGACGAGCAGTACTTC,CASSPRDEQYF,TRBV7-9,TRBJ2-7,-,many
TGTGCCACCAGCAGACCAACAGGGGTTGGGGAGCAGTACTTC,CATSRPTGVGEQYF,TRBV15,TRBJ2-7,TRBD1,many
TGTGCCAGCAGCGTAGGAGGGTCGATCGGGGAGCTGTTTTTT,CASSVGGSIGELFF,TRBV9,TRBJ2-2,-,many
TGCAGCCTCAGCATAGGGGGCAACACTGAAGCTTTCTTT,CSLSIGGNTEAFF,TRBV29-1,TRBJ1-1,TRBD1,many
TGTGCCAGCAGTGACGGAAAACTGTTTTTT,CASSDGKLFF,TRBV25-1,TRBJ1-4,-,many
TGTGCCAGCAGCCGGCTAGCGGGGGGGAACAATGAGCAGTTCTTC,CASSRLAGGNNEQFF,TRBV3-1,TRBJ2-1,TRBD2,many
TGCGCCAGCAGCTTGGGGCACCCCCTGAACACTGAAGCTTTCTTT,CASSLGHPLNTEAFF,TRBV5-1,TRBJ1-1,-,many
TGCGCCAGCAGCGTAGACAGGGCCTACGAGCAGTACTTC,CASSVDRAYEQYF,TRBV5-1,TRBJ2-7,TRBD1,many
TGTGCCATCAGCCCCATCGGTAGCCTGCTCGAGCAGTACTTC,CAISPIGSLLEQYF,TRBV10-3,TRBJ2-7,-,medium-sized
TGTGCCAGCAGCCCCGTGGGACAGGGTTCCTACGAGCAGTACTTC,CASSPVGQGSYEQYF,TRBV6-5,TRBJ2-7,TRBD1,few
TGCGCCAGCAGCACGGGACAGGGGAGTAGAGTGGATGGCTACACCTTC,CASSTGQGSRVDGYTF,TRBV5-1,TRBJ1-2,TRBD1,many
TGCAGTGCTAGAGGACGGGGGGGGCGTGTAACTAATGAAAAACTGTTTTTT,CSARGRGGRVTNEKLFF,TRBV20-1,TRBJ1-4,-,many